The 27 T cell receptor beta chains presented below share a single source sample, sequenced in a study of OX40 agonist ivuxolimab in advanced cancers. Clones were read by immunoSEQ multiplex PCR, and TCRdb kept only the in-frame ones, dropping some. The sample gives 50,000 to 80,000 clones, more than 85% of which show up once; approximately 0.44% is in the top ten. Material: CD4+ or CD8+ T cells sorted from blood, obtained in a trial of the OX40 agonist ivuxolimab. These receptors originate from an adult with an advanced solid tumor such as melanoma, head and neck, liver or kidney cancer.

The genes are TRBV10-2 and TRBJ1-2; D perhaps matches TRBD1 (6 bases). This CDR3 contains 12 residues. The germline V gene has CDR1 WSHSY and CDR2 SAAADI. V was trimmed by 6 bases and J by 4 bases, leaving 9 bases between them. For the CDR3, the DNA is TGCGCCAGCAGCGAGACAGGCTATGGCTACACCTTC. It encodes CASSETGYGYTF.

The rearrangement links TRBV4-3 to TRBJ2-1; 9 nucleotides match TRBD2. This CDR3 spans 18 amino acids. The germline V gene has CDR1 LGHNA and CDR2 YSLEER. V trimming: 1 base; J trimming: 2 bases; junction bases outside the gene matches: 9. The CDR3 DNA reads TGCGCCAGCAGCCAAGGTGGGTCGGCGGGAGGGGCCTACAATGAGCAGTTCTTC. This sequence encodes CASSQGGSAGGAYNEQFF.

This chain connects TRBV7-2 to TRBJ2-3; TRBD2 aligns across 15 bases. The V and J ends lost 1 base and 0 bases, in that order; junction bases with no gene match: 5. Germline-derived CDR1 and CDR2 are SGHTA and FQGNSA. The CDR3 runs to 19 residues. CDR3 sequence reads: CASSLVGTSGRTSTDTQYF. The CDR3 DNA sequence: TGTGCCAGCAGCTTAGTCGGGACTAGCGGGAGGACTAGCACAGATACGCAGTATTTT.

CDR3: CASSPAVGGLRSNTEAFF. As DNA, the CDR3 is TGTGCCAGCTCACCGGCAGTAGGGGGCCTACGATCGAACACTGAAGCTTTCTTT. V gene TRBV18 combines with J gene TRBJ1-1, with 7 positions matching TRBD1. The CDR3 contains 18 residues. V lost 3 bases, J lost 1 base, and 14 bases stayed unmatched. Germline assignment: CDR1 KGHSH and CDR2 LQKENI.

The genes are TRBV9 and TRBJ2-2, with D perhaps TRBD1 or TRBD2 (5 bases each). The CDR3 extends over 15 amino acids. Germline V CDR1 and CDR2: SGDLS, YYNGEE. Trimming removed 0 bases from V and 4 bases from J, with 10 bases in between. The CDR3 spells CASSVAGTPTGELFF. DNA of the CDR3: TGTGCCAGCAGCGTAGCTGGGACCCCCACCGGGGAGCTGTTTTTT.

The chain couples TRBV6-1 to TRBJ2-2, with TRBD2 matching over 12 bases. Germline V gene lookup returns CDR1 MNHNS and CDR2 SASEGT. This CDR3 region has 15 residues. V lost 5 bases to trimming and J lost 7 bases; unmatched junction nucleotides: 5. The CDR3 bases are TGTGCCAGCAGTCCCCGGACTAGCGGGAACGGGGAGCTGTTTTTT. Amino acids: CASSPRTSGNGELFF.

V usage is TRBV19 and J usage is TRBJ2-3; 9 nucleotides agree with TRBD1. V lost 4 bases to trimming and J lost 4 bases; unmatched junction nucleotides: 3. The CDR3 totals 14 residues. Germline V gives CDR1 LNHDA, CDR2 SQIVND (reference sequence). In DNA, the CDR3 is TGTGCCAGTAGTACTCGGACAGGGGCAGATACGCAGTATTTT. Translation: CASSTRTGADTQYF. The entire variable domain, with the rest obtained from reference TRBV19 and TRBJ2-3, is as follows: DGGITQSPKYLFRKEGQNVTLSCEQNLNHDAMYWYRQDPGQGLRLIYYSQIVNDFQKGDIAEGYSVSREKKESFPLTVTSAQKNPTAFYLCASSTRTGADTQYFGPGTRLTVL.

This clone is a singleton in its sample. The chain links TRBV18 to TRBJ2-1; 7 bases are a match to TRBD2. The V segment lost 2 bases and the J segment 9 bases; nucleotides outside the gene matches: 10. Per the germline V gene, CDR1 is KGHSH and CDR2 is LQKENI. The CDR3 is made up of 15 amino acids. CDR3 bases: TGTGCCAGCTCACCAGGCGCGGGAGACTGGGCTGAGCAGTTCTTC. Amino acid sequence: CASSPGAGDWAEQFF.

The rearrangement uses TRBV5-1 and TRBJ1-2; D is perhaps TRBD1 (5 bases). The germline V gene encodes CDR1 SGHRS and CDR2 YFSETQ. V lost 0 bases and J lost 5, with 8 bases in between. The CDR3 consists of 13 residues. CDR3 nucleotides: TGCGCCAGCAGCTTGGAACAGGTGTATGGCTACACCTTC. It specifies CASSLEQVYGYTF.

This chain joins TRBV14 and TRBJ2-3; D is perhaps TRBD1 or TRBD2 (5 bases each). This CDR3 comprises 16 residues. Trimming left V 1 base short and J 1 base short, with 12 bases between. From germline, CDR1 is SGHDN and CDR2 FVKESK. This CDR3 reads CASSQARGYGTDTQYF. The CDR3 bases are TGTGCCAGCAGCCAAGCCCGGGGCTACGGCACAGATACGCAGTATTTT. Complete variable domain (other parts from reference TRBV14 and TRBJ2-3): EAGVTQFPSHSVIEKGQTVTLRCDPISGHDNLYWYRRVMGKEIKFLLHFVKESKQDESGMPNNRFLAERTGGTYSTLKVQPAELEDSGVYFCASSQARGYGTDTQYFGPGTRLTVL.

The CDR3 DNA reads as TGTGCCATCCGGACACCACAGAACACCGGGGAGCTGTTTTTT. This gives the protein CAIRTPQNTGELFF. The chain joins TRBV10-3 to TRBJ2-2, with TRBD1 as a possible D gene (5 bases). V shed 8 bases and J shed 1 base, with 11 bases lying between them. This CDR3 spans 14 amino acids. From germline, CDR1 is ENHRY and CDR2 SYGVKD.

This rearrangement joins TRBV6-1 to TRBJ2-7; 8 bases line up with TRBD2. The CDR3 is 12 residues long. Germline CDR1 reads MNHNS; CDR2 reads SASEGT. The CDR3 spells CGAGGGLAEQYF. The CDR3, as DNA: TGTGGCGCCGGGGGGGGGCTGGCCGAGCAGTACTTC.

V is TRBV14 and J is TRBJ2-1; TRBD2 might be the D (6 bases). The germline V gene has CDR1 SGHDN and CDR2 FVKESK. V was cut by 0 bases and J by 0 bases, with 18 bases left in between. The CDR3 is made up of 19 amino acids. CDR3 DNA sequence: TGTGCCAGCAGCCAAGATCGGGAGTACGGGTCAAGCTCCTACAATGAGCAGTTCTTC. It specifies CASSQDREYGSSSYNEQFF.

This sequence joins TRBV29-1 and TRBJ2-6; D may match TRBD1 or TRBD2 (5 bases each). This CDR3 comprises 13 residues. With 7 bases removed from V and 2 bases from J, the gap between germline ends came to 9 bases. Germline V gene lookup returns CDR1 SQVTM and CDR2 ANQGSEA. The CDR3 loop reads CSARGAGANVLTF. The CDR3 DNA reads TGCAGCGCCCGGGGCGCTGGGGCCAACGTCCTGACTTTC. Drawing the rest from reference TRBV29-1 and TRBJ2-6, the complete variable domain is SAVISQKPSRDICQRGTSLTIQCQVDSQVTMMFWYRQQPGQSLTLIATANQGSEATYESGFVIDKFPISRPNLTFSTLTVSNMSPEDSSIYLCSARGAGANVLTFGAGSRLTVL.

CDR3 bases: TGTGCCAGCTCACCACCGTCGACACTCCTGGGAGAGCAGTACTTC. Its protein is CASSPPSTLLGEQYF. V usage is TRBV18 and J usage is TRBJ2-7; D remains unclear. The CDR3 is 15 residues long. Trimming cost V 0 bases and J 7 bases, with 16 bases left between them. The germline CDR1 and CDR2 sequences are KGHSH and LQKENI.

The table lists this clone with a count of one. The chain uses TRBV2 and TRBJ2-1; possibly TRBD2 for D (6 bases). Per the germline V gene, CDR1 is SNHLY and CDR2 is FYNNEI. The CDR3 is 15 residues long. V was shortened by 8 bases and J by 0 bases, with 14 bases between the two germline ends. CDR3 protein: CASCTLAASYNEQFF. For the CDR3, the DNA is TGTGCCAGCTGCACTTTAGCGGCCTCCTACAATGAGCAGTTCTTC.

This chain uses TRBV14 with TRBJ2-1, with 10 nucleotides matching TRBD2. V lost 3 bases, J lost 3 bases, and 2 bases stayed unmatched. The CDR3 runs 15 residues. Germline lookup yields CDR1 SGHDN and CDR2 FVKESK. CDR3 sequence: CASSQLAGDYNEQFF. The CDR3 coding sequence is TGTGCCAGCAGCCAGCTAGCGGGAGACTACAATGAGCAGTTCTTC.

The chain links TRBV18 to TRBJ1-2, with no clear D. Germline V lookup: CDR1 KGHSH, CDR2 LQKENI. The V and J ends lost 3 bases and 6 bases respectively, with 11 bases between them. The CDR3 has 13 amino acids. The CDR3, as DNA: TGTGCCAGCTCACCCTCTGGAGGGAATGGCTACACCTTC. Amino acids: CASSPSGGNGYTF.

The chain carries TRBV7-8 and TRBJ2-2; D is uncertain. Trimming cost V 7 bases and J 0 bases, with 12 bases left between them. CDR1 SGHVS and CDR2 FQNEAQ come from the germline V gene. The CDR3 runs to 15 residues. The CDR3 loop reads CASTGVAANTGELFF. CDR3 sequence (DNA): TGTGCCAGCACTGGGGTAGCTGCGAACACCGGGGAGCTGTTTTTT.

The J gene is TRBJ2-5, the V gene TRBV30; TRBD2 is a possible D gene (6 bases). V was pared by 4 bases and J by 5 bases, with 14 bases between. Germline V gene data show CDR1 as GTSNPN and CDR2 as SVGIG (reference sequence). The length of the CDR3 is 13 residues. The CDR3 bases are TGTGCCTGGAATAGCGGAGGGGTGGAGACCCAGTACTTC. Translation gives CAWNSGGVETQYF.

This clone was counted between two and nine times. The chain links TRBV20-1 to TRBJ1-1; D remains unclear. Germline V gene data show CDR1 as DFQATT and CDR2 as SNEGSKA (reference sequence). V was clipped by 0 bases and J by 8 bases, with 7 bases between them. The CDR3 consists of 11 residues. DNA of the CDR3: TGCAGTGCTAGAGATCGTCAGGAAGCTTTCTTT. Amino acids: CSARDRQEAFF.

This chain links TRBV10-3 with TRBJ2-7; 7 nucleotides line up with TRBD2. Germline V gives CDR1 ENHRY, CDR2 SYGVKD. The CDR3 sequence is 16 residues long. Trimming at V came to 0 bases and at J to 2 bases, leaving 7 bases not matched to a gene. The CDR3: CAISESMGRAPYEQYF. CDR3 nucleotides: TGTGCCATCAGTGAGTCGATGGGGAGGGCCCCCTACGAGCAGTACTTC.

This chain joins TRBV27 and TRBJ2-1, with 10 bases fitting TRBD2. The CDR3 is 15 amino acids. J gave up 10 bases and V 6 bases, and 12 bases lay outside the gene matches. Germline V gives CDR1 MNHEY, CDR2 SMNVEV (reference sequence). The CDR3 region is CASSVLGLAEGEQFF. CDR3 in DNA: TGTGCCAGCAGCGTACTCGGACTAGCGGAGGGCGAGCAGTTCTTC.

The chain links TRBV18 to TRBJ1-5; D unresolved. Trimming took 2 bases from V and 0 from J, leaving 5 bases between them. The CDR3 runs 14 residues. Germline CDR1 reads KGHSH; CDR2 reads LQKENI. CDR3: CASSPFDSNQPQHF. CDR3 coding DNA: TGTGCCAGCTCACCATTTGATAGCAATCAGCCCCAGCATTTT.

V is TRBV19 and J is TRBJ1-6, with D hard to call. V lost 5 bases and J lost 10, with 21 bases in between. Germline V CDR1 and CDR2: LNHDA, SQIVND (reference sequence). The CDR3 has 16 residues. The CDR3 region is CASSPQGSESGSPLHF. The CDR3, as DNA: TGTGCCAGTAGTCCTCAAGGGTCCGAGTCGGGCTCACCCCTCCACTTT.

This sequence joins TRBV19 and TRBJ2-1, with 11 bases lining up with TRBD2. V shed 3 bases, J shed 1 base, and the junction held 2 bases outside the gene matches. The CDR3 runs to 16 residues. Germline-derived CDR1 and CDR2 are LNHDA and SQIVND (reference sequence). The CDR3: CASSMGLAVSYNEQFF. CDR3 DNA sequence: TGTGCCAGTAGTATGGGACTAGCGGTATCCTACAATGAGCAGTTCTTC.

In this sample, this clone is medium-sized. This chain links TRBV30 with TRBJ1-2; D gene uncertain. The CDR3 loop spans 11 amino acids. The germline CDR1 and CDR2 sequences are GTSNPN and SVGIG (reference sequence). V was pared by 1 base and J by 8 bases, with 8 bases between. CDR3 coding DNA: TGTGCCTGGAGTGGTGGCGTGGGCTACACCTTC. It codes for CAWSGGVGYTF.